This passage covers 2 T cell receptor beta chains from one sample sequenced in a study of early T cells in non-severe SARS-CoV-2 infection. Via MiXCR, TCRdb re-called the 5' RACE reads, giving one row per CDR3 protein. The table records more than 70,000 distinct CDR3 sequences, 11% of them present only once. Sample: whole blood, taken at baseline. The receptors were gathered from an adult who was a healthcare worker with PCR-confirmed SARS-CoV-2 infection or an uninfected control (not recorded which).

At least ten counts were recorded for this clonotype. CDR3 sequence: CASSQVVSRGYTF. The CDR3 DNA is TGTGCCAGCAGCCAAGTGGTTTCGAGAGGCTACACCTTC. The chain combines TRBV3-1 with TRBJ1-2; unclear D gene. The CDR3 contains 13 residues. CDR1 and CDR2 from the germline V gene are LGHDT and YNNKEL (reference sequence). V lost 1 base, J lost 8 bases, and 11 bases lay in between.

The chain links TRBV18 to TRBJ1-5; D may be TRBD1 (5 bases). Trimming removed 4 bases from V and 0 bases from J, with 13 bases in between. CDR1 KGHSH and CDR2 LQKENI come from the germline V gene. The CDR3 consists of 16 residues. Here the CDR3 reads CASSRGAGNSNQPQHF. CDR3 in DNA: TGTGCCAGCTCACGGGGCGCAGGCAATAGCAATCAGCCCCAGCATTTT.